This T cell receptor beta chain was captured in a study of tumor-infiltrating lymphocytes in primary liver carcinoma. Across the study: Patients of both sexes were 30 to 69 years old. Study outcomes and limitations: Tumor region pairs showed greater overlap than either tumor-adjacent or tumor-blood pairs did.

The J segment lost 10 bases and the V segment lost 8 bases, leaving 9 bases of the junction unmatched. Germline V CDR1 and CDR2: KGHDR, SFDVKD. The CDR3 contains 12 residues. TCR beta cDNA was reverse-transcribed from 500 ng of total RNA. The reaction used a constant-region primer and ProtoScript II reverse transcriptase. A slightly modified ARM-PCR protocol with three nested multiplex PCR rounds produced these TCR beta libraries. TRBV1-TRBV30 forward primers paired with a C-beta reverse primer were used in the first two PCR rounds, which ran approximately 11 cycles each. TCRdb re-called the multiplex PCR reads with MiXCR, one entry per CDR3 protein. The repertoire includes roughly 49,000 distinct CDR3 sequences, 55% to 75% of them detected once, and less than 35% sits in the top ten. From roughly 20-30 mg of unsorted bulk tissue, DNA and RNA were co-extracted together. Enrolled patients were chronically infected with HBV and treatment-naive.

This clonotype was seen repeatedly, ten times or more. Its target is not known. Sequences were obtained from liver tumor tissue from sampling region 5. Subset of the sample: tumor region T5, tumor centre. The chain is built from TRBV24-1 and TRBJ1-1, with TRBD1 matching 7 bases. This TCR was recovered from a man between 40 and 49 years old with primary liver carcinoma and hepatitis B virus infection. The CDR3 nucleotides read TGTGCCACCACCTCTGCAGGGGGGAGAGCTTTCTTT. This translates into CATTSAGGRAFF.